The 18 T cell receptor beta chains below come from one sample, sequenced in a study of cytomegalovirus exposure and HLA in healthy donors. A multiplex PCR was run with 60 Vbeta primers and 13 Jbeta primers. Assay used: immunoSEQ multiplex PCR; TCRdb lists only in-frame clones, some missing. The data contain 150,000 to 200,000 clones, about 80% of them singletons. Sequenced material: PBMCs. The receptors were gathered from a woman aged 25 to 39 in good health and CMV-seronegative.

The V call is TRBV4-3, the J call TRBJ2-7; 11 positions agree with TRBD2. This CDR3 is 16 amino acids long. The ends lost 0 bases at V and 1 base at J; junction bases unmatched: 2. Germline lookup yields CDR1 LGHNA and CDR2 YSLEER. The CDR3 loop is CASSQDGTSGSYEQYF. As DNA, the CDR3 is TGCGCCAGCAGCCAAGATGGGACTAGCGGTTCCTACGAGCAGTACTTC.

The rearrangement links TRBV10-3 to TRBJ2-7; a weak D match, TRBD1 (7 bases). Looked up from germline, CDR1 is ENHRY and CDR2 is SYGVKD. The V end lost 7 bases, the J end lost 1 base, and 14 bases lay between the germline ends. The CDR3 length is 14 residues. CDR3 nucleotides: TGTGCCATCACCGGGGGACAGAATTCCTACGAGCAGTACTTC. This encodes CAITGGQNSYEQYF.

This chain connects TRBV10-2 to TRBJ1-6, with a possible D match to TRBD1 (6 bases). Germline CDR1 is WSHSY and CDR2 is SAAADI. Between the trimmed V and J ends, which lost 2 bases and 14 bases, there was a span of 22 bases. CDR3 length equals 16 residues. The CDR3 sequence: CASSEPGQPTYLTLHF. The CDR3 DNA reads as TGCGCCAGCAGTGAGCCAGGACAGCCAACCTATTTGACCCTCCACTTT.

The chain combines TRBV10-1 with TRBJ2-1, with D tentatively TRBD2 (5 bases). Trimming removed 0 bases from V and 0 bases from J, with 12 bases in between. This CDR3 has 17 amino acids. CDR1 is WNHNN and CDR2 is SYGVQD in the germline V gene (reference sequence). The CDR3 sequence: CASSESTNKSSYNEQFF. CDR3 nucleotide sequence: TGCGCCAGCAGTGAGTCGACTAATAAGAGCTCCTACAATGAGCAGTTCTTC.

This clone is medium-sized (0.01 to 0.1%). V and J are TRBV6-4 and TRBJ2-3, with 10 positions matching TRBD2. Germline V gene lookup returns CDR1 MRHNA and CDR2 SNTAGT. This CDR3 region has 15 residues. V was pared by 5 bases and J by 3 bases, with 5 bases of the junction left unmatched. This CDR3 reads CASSSASGSTDTQYF. The DNA for the CDR3 is TGTGCCAGCAGTTCGGCTAGCGGGAGTACAGATACGCAGTATTTT.

This clone was picked up one time. DNA of the CDR3: TGCGCCAGCAGCCAGGATTCACGGGTGAACACTGAAGCTTTCTTT. Translated, it gives CASSQDSRVNTEAFF. V usage is TRBV4-1 and J usage is TRBJ1-1; no firm D call. V lost 3 bases, J lost 0 bases, and 11 bases lay in between. This CDR3 comprises 15 residues. Germline V CDR1 and CDR2: MGHRA, YSYEKL.

This chain links TRBV5-1 with TRBJ2-7, with unresolved D. The CDR3 totals 13 residues. Germline assignment: CDR1 SGHRS and CDR2 YFSETQ. Trimming took 2 bases from V and 2 from J, leaving 8 bases between them. The CDR3 region is CASSFDGAYEQYF. Here the CDR3 DNA reads TGCGCCAGCAGCTTTGACGGAGCCTACGAGCAGTACTTC. Looking up the rest from reference TRBV5-1 and TRBJ2-7 gives the full variable domain: KAGVTQTPRYLIKTRGQQVTLSCSPISGHRSVSWYQQTPGQGLQFLFEYFSETQRNKGNFPGRFSGRQFSNSRSEMNVSTLELGDSALYLCASSFDGAYEQYFGPGTRLTVT.

The rearrangement joins TRBV28 to TRBJ2-7, with 8 bases aligning to TRBD1. The CDR3 runs to 15 residues. CDR1 is MDHEN, CDR2 SYDVKM, per germline. Unmatched junction bases numbered 4, after V lost 3 bases and J lost 0 bases. CDR3 in DNA: TGTGCCAGCAGTTTCACAGGGGGGACCTCCTACGAGCAGTACTTC. It yields the protein CASSFTGGTSYEQYF.

The chain links TRBV7-9 to TRBJ2-7; D perhaps matches TRBD1 (5 bases). Trimming shortened V by 10 bases and J by 3 bases, and 16 bases separated the two germline ends. In germline, CDR1 is SEHNR, CDR2 FQNEAQ (reference sequence). The CDR3 is 13 amino acids. The CDR3 here is CATGQGKLYEQYF. In DNA form, the CDR3 reads TGTGCCACGGGCCAGGGAAAACTCTACGAGCAGTACTTC.

The chain couples TRBV6-1 to TRBJ1-1; TRBD1 matches at 9 bases. V lost 3 bases, J lost 5 bases, and 10 bases stayed unmatched. CDR1 is MNHNS and CDR2 is SASEGT in the germline V gene. The CDR3 is 16 amino acids. The CDR3 DNA sequence: TGTGCCAGCAGTGAGGGAGGGGACAGGGAAGGGACTGAAGCTTTCTTT. It is translated as CASSEGGDREGTEAFF.

This rearrangement joins TRBV7-2 to TRBJ2-1; weak D call: TRBD2 (7 bases). Germline-derived CDR1 and CDR2 are SGHTA and FQGNSA. This CDR3 has 16 residues. V was pared by 0 bases and J by 4 bases, with 13 bases between. The CDR3, as DNA: TGTGCCAGCAGCTTAGCAGGGGGGGCGGCATACAATGAGCAGTTCTTC. Translation: CASSLAGGAAYNEQFF.

The chain joins TRBV29-1 to TRBJ1-1; TRBD1 is a possible D gene (5 bases). V was cut by 4 bases and J by 1 base, with 7 bases left in between. This CDR3 is built from 12 residues. Germline values: CDR1 SQVTM, CDR2 ANQGSEA. The CDR3 DNA follows: TGCAGCGTTGCCGGGGGGAACACTGAAGCTTTCTTT. Translating it yields CSVAGGNTEAFF.

The gene calls are TRBV2 and TRBJ2-4; 10 bases agree with TRBD2. This CDR3 has 18 amino acids. With 6 bases clipped from V and 0 bases from J, the junction kept 11 bases outside the gene matches. Germline V gene sequence: CDR1 SNHLY, CDR2 FYNNEI. CDR3 protein: CASSRKAGGPVAKNIQYF. Written as DNA, the CDR3 is TGTGCCAGCAGCCGGAAAGCGGGGGGGCCGGTAGCCAAAAACATTCAGTACTTC.

This clone was seen just once. The gene calls are TRBV29-1 and TRBJ2-7; D remains ambiguous. This CDR3 region has 12 residues. Germline lookup yields CDR1 SQVTM and CDR2 ANQGSEA. V shed 4 bases and J shed 2 bases, with 9 bases lying between them. The CDR3 loop is CSVVGQAYEQYF. As DNA, the CDR3 is TGCAGCGTTGTGGGCCAGGCCTACGAGCAGTACTTC.

V usage is TRBV7-3 and J usage is TRBJ2-3, with 13 positions matching TRBD2. The CDR3 is made up of 17 amino acids. With 0 bases clipped from V and 4 bases from J, the junction kept 4 bases outside the gene matches. Germline CDR1 SGHTA, CDR2 FQGTGA. The DNA of the CDR3 is TGTGCCAGCAGCTTAACACTAGCGGGAGGGCAACCAGATACGCAGTATTTT. Translation gives CASSLTLAGGQPDTQYF.

The chain has TRBV5-1 and TRBJ2-1; 8 nucleotides match TRBD1. V trimming: 4 bases; J trimming: 0 bases; junction bases outside the gene matches: 3. The CDR3 has 15 residues. Germline-derived CDR1 and CDR2 are SGHRS and YFSETQ. CDR3 in DNA: TGCGCCAGCAGCCCTGGACAGGGCTCCTACAATGAGCAGTTCTTC. As protein: CASSPGQGSYNEQFF.

V usage is TRBV19 and J usage is TRBJ1-5, with D uncertain. V was pared by 3 bases and J by 2 bases, with 11 bases between. CDR1 and CDR2 (germline): LNHDA, SQIVND (reference sequence). The CDR3 totals 15 residues. The CDR3: CASSIGVGGNQPQHF. Here the CDR3 DNA reads TGTGCCAGTAGTATCGGGGTCGGCGGCAATCAGCCCCAGCATTTT.

This chain uses TRBV28 with TRBJ2-1; the match to TRBD1 covers 9 bases. V lost 2 bases, J lost 3 bases, and 5 bases stayed unmatched. Per the germline V gene, CDR1 is MDHEN and CDR2 is SYDVKM. This CDR3 has 16 residues. The chain's CDR3 is CASSLPPGQGYNEQFF. CDR3 coding DNA: TGTGCCAGCAGTTTACCACCGGGACAGGGCTACAATGAGCAGTTCTTC.